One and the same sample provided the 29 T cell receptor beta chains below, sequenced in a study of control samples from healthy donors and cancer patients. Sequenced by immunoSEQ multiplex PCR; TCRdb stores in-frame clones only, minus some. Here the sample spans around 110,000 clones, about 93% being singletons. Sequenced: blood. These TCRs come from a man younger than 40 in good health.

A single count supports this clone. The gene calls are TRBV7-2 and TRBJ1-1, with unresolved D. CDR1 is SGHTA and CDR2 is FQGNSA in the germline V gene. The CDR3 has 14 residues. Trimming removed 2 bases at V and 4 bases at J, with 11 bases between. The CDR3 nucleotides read TGTGCCAGCAGCTTAATAGGACGGTCCACTGAAGCTTTCTTT. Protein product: CASSLIGRSTEAFF.

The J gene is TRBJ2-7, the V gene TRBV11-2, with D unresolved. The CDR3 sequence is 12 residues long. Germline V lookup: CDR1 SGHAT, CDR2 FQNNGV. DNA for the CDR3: TGTGCCAGCAGCCTAGACGGCTACGAGCAGTACGTC. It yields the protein CASSLDGYEQYV.

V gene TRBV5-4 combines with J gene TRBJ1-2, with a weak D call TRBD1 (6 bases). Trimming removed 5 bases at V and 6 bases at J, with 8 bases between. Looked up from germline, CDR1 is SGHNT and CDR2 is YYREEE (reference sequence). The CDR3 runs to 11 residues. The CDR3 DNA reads TGTGCCAGCAGTAGGGGGGATGGCTACACCTTC. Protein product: CASSRGDGYTF.

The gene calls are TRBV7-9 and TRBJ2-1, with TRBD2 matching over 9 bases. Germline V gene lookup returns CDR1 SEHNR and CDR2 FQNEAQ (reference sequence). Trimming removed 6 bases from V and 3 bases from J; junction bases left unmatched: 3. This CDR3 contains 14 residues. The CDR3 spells CASSGLAYYNEQFF. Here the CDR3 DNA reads TGTGCCAGCAGTGGACTAGCGTACTACAATGAGCAGTTCTTC.

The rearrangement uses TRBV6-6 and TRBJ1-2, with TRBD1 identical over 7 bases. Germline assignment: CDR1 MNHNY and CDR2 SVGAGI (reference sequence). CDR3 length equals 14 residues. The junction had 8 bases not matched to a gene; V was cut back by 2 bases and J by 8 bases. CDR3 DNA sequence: TGTGCCAGCAGTTACGGGGACAGTTTCGACGGCTACACCTTC. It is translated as CASSYGDSFDGYTF.

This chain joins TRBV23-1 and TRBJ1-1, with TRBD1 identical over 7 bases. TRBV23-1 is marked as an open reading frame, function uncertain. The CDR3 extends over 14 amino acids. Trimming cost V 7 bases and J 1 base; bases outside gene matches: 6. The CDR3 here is CASIQDRENTEAFF. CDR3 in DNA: TGCGCCAGCATCCAAGACAGGGAGAACACTGAAGCTTTCTTT.

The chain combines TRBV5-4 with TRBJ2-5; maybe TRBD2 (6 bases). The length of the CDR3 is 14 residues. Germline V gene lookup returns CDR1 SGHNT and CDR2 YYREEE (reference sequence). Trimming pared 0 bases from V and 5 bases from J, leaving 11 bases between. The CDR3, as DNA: TGTGCCAGCAGCTTGGTCGGACGGGGGGAGACCCAGTACTTC. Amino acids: CASSLVGRGETQYF.

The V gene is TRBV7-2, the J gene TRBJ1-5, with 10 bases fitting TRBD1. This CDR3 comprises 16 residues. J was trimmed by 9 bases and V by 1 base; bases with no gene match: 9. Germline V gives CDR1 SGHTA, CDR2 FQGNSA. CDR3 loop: CASSLGTGGLGWPQHF. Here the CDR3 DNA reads TGTGCCAGCAGCTTAGGGACAGGGGGATTGGGATGGCCCCAGCATTTT.

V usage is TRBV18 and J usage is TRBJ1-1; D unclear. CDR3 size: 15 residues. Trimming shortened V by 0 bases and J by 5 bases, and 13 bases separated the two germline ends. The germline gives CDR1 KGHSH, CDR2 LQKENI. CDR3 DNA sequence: TGTGCCAGCTCACCACCACAAGGACGTCAGACTGAAGCTTTCTTT. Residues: CASSPPQGRQTEAFF.

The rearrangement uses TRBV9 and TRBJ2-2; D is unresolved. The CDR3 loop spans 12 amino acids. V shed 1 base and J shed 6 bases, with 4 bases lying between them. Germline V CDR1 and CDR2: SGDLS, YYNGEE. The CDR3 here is CASSVYAGELFF. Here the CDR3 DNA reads TGTGCCAGCAGCGTATACGCCGGGGAGCTGTTTTTT.

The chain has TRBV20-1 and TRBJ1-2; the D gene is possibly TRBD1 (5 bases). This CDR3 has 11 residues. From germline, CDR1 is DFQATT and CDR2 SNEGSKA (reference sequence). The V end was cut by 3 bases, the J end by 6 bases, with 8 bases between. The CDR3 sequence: CSASQGNGYTF. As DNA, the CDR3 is TGCAGTGCTAGTCAGGGTAATGGCTACACCTTC.

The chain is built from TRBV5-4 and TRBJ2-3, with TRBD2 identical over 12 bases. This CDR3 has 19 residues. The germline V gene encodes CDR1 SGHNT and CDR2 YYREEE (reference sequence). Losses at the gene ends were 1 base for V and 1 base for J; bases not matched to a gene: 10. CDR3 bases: TGTGCCAGCAGCTTGAACGTAGCCGGACTAGCGGGGCGCACAGATACGCAGTATTTT. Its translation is CASSLNVAGLAGRTDTQYF.

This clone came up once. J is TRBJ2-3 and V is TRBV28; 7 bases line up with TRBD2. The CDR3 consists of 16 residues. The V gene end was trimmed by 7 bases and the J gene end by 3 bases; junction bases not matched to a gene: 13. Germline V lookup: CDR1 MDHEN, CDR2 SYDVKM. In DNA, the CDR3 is TGTGCCAGCACCCCATCGGCGGGGGTTAAAACAGATACGCAGTATTTT. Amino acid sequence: CASTPSAGVKTDTQYF.

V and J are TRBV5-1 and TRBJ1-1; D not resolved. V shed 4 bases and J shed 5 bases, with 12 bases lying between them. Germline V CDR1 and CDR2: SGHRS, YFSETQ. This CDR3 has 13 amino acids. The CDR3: CASSPLPATEAFF. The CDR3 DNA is TGCGCCAGCAGCCCGCTTCCTGCGACTGAAGCTTTCTTT.

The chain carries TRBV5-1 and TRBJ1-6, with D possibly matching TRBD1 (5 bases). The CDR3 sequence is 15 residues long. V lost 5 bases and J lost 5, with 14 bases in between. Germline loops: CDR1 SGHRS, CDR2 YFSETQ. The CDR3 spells CASRLSGTDNSPLHF. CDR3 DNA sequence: TGCGCCAGCAGACTTTCCGGGACGGATAATTCACCCCTCCACTTT.

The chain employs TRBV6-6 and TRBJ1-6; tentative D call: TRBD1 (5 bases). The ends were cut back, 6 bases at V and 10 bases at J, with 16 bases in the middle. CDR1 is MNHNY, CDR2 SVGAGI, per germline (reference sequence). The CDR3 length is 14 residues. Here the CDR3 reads CASSPGGGESPLHF. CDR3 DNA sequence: TGTGCCAGCAGCCCCGGGGGGGGAGAATCACCCCTCCACTTT.

The CDR3 reads CASSPRPGVAKNIQYF. In nucleotides, the CDR3 is TGTGCCAGTAGTCCCCGCCCCGGGGTAGCCAAAAACATTCAGTACTTC. The V gene is TRBV19, the J gene TRBJ2-4, with D possibly TRBD2 on 5 matching bases. The germline gives CDR1 LNHDA, CDR2 SQIVND (reference sequence). With 5 bases removed from V and 0 bases from J, the gap between germline ends came to 14 bases. The CDR3 runs 16 residues.

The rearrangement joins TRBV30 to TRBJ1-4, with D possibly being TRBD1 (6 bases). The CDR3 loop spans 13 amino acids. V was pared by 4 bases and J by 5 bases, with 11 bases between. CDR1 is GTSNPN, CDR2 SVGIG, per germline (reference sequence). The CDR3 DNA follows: TGTGCCTGGAAGGGGGGGATGAATGAAAAACTGTTTTTT. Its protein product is CAWKGGMNEKLFF.

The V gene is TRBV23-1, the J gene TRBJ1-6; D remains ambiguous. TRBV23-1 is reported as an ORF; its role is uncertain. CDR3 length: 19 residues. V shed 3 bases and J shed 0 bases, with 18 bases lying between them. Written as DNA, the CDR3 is TGCGCCAGCAGTCACCCCGAACACCTACCGAGCTCCTATAATTCACCCCTCCACTTT. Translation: CASSHPEHLPSSYNSPLHF.

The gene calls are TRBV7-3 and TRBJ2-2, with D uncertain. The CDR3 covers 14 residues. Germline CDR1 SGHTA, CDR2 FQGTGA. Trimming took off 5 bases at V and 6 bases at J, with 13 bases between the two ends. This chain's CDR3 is CASSQGWSPGELFF. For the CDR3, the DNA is TGTGCCAGCAGCCAAGGCTGGAGTCCCGGGGAGCTGTTTTTT. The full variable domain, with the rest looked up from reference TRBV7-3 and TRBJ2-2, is GAGVSQTPSNKVTEKGKYVELRCDPISGHTALYWYRQSLGQGPEFLIYFQGTGAADDSGLPNDRFFAVRPEGSVSTLKIQRTERGDSAVYLCASSQGWSPGELFFGEGSRLTVL.

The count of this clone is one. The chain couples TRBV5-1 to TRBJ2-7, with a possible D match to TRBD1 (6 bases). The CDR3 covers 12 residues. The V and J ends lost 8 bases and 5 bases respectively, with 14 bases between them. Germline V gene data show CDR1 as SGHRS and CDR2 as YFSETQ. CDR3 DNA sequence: TGCGCCAGTGGGGGCGCGAATGACGAGCAGTACTTC. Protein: CASGGANDEQYF.

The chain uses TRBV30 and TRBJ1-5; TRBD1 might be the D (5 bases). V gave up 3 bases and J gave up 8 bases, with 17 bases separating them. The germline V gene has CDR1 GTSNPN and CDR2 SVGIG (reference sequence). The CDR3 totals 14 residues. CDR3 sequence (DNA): TGTGCCTGGAGGTACGGGACCGGCGGGGAGCCCCAGCATTTT. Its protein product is CAWRYGTGGEPQHF.

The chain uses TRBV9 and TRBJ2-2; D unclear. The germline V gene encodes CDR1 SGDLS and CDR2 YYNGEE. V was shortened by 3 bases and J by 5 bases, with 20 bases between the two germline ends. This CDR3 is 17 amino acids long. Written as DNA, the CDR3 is TGTGCCAGCAGCGACAGCCCCCGGACGGATCCGACCGGGGAGCTGTTTTTT. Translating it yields CASSDSPRTDPTGELFF.

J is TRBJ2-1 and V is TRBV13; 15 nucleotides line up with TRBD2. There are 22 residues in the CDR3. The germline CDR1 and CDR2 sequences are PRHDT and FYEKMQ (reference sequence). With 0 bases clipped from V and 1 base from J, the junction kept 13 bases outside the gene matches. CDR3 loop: CASSLGLEGLAGGPSSYNEQFF. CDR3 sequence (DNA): TGTGCCAGCAGCTTAGGGTTGGAAGGACTAGCGGGGGGGCCATCATCCTACAATGAGCAGTTCTTC.

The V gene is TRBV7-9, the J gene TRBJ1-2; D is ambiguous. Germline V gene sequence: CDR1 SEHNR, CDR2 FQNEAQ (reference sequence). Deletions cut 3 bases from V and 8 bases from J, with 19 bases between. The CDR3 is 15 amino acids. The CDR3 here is CASSFSDTLLGGYTF. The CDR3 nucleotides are TGTGCCAGCAGCTTCTCCGATACGCTACTGGGAGGCTACACCTTC.

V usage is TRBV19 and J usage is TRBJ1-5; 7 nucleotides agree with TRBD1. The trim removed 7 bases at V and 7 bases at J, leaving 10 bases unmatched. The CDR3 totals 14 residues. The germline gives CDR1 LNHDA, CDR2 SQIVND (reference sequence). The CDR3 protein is CASTWEGAGQPQHF. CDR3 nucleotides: TGTGCCAGTACTTGGGAGGGGGCAGGGCAGCCCCAGCATTTT.

The CDR3 DNA reads as TGTGCCTGGAGTGTAGTCCGGGGGCCCACTAATGAAAAACTGTTTTTT. Translation: CAWSVVRGPTNEKLFF. V usage is TRBV30 and J usage is TRBJ1-4; tentative D call: TRBD1 (6 bases). V was pared by 0 bases and J by 2 bases, with 13 bases between. Per the germline V gene, CDR1 is GTSNPN and CDR2 is SVGIG (reference sequence). The CDR3 spans 16 residues.

CDR3: CASATGRAGKNIQYF. CDR3 DNA sequence: TGTGCTAGTGCCACCGGGCGGGCCGGCAAAAACATTCAGTACTTC. The chain joins TRBV12-5 to TRBJ2-4, with a possible D match to TRBD2 (5 bases). This CDR3 has 15 amino acids. The germline V gene has CDR1 LGHNT and CDR2 FRNRAP. With 7 bases removed from V and 3 bases from J, the gap between germline ends came to 16 bases.

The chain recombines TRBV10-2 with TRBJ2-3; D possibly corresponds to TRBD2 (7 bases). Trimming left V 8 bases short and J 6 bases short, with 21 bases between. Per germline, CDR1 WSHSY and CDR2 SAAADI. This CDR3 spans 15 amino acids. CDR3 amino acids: CASSPGGGGGDTQYF. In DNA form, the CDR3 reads TGCGCCAGCTCTCCCGGTGGAGGGGGGGGCGATACGCAGTATTTT.